The sequence of this T cell receptor (beta chain) was determined in a study of shared clonotypes between healthy human individuals. Study at large: A few men and a couple of women, aged 18 to 49, were donors. A donor's plate count was three for CD4 naive and three for CD4 memory; CD8 naive had two and CD8 memory one.

Whole-study findings and limits: Naive subsets generally exceeded memory subsets in estimated richness.

About this clone: Its antigen remains unidentified.

It was CD45RO-negative cells, positively selected for CCR7, that made up naive CD8 cells, with terminally differentiated effector memory CD45RA+ cells excluded. Genomic DNA per cell subset filled all wells of several immunoSEQ plates. Measured with immunoSEQ multiplex PCR; TCRdb has only the in-frame clones, and not every one. Of about 2 million clones detected, roughly 95% appear once; the ten largest clones hold 0.85% to 1.2%. This TCR was recovered from a man between 18 and 35 years old in good health. Source material: naive CD8+ T cells sorted from blood.

The DNA for the CDR3 is TGTGCCAGTAGTATCCCCCGACAGGGAAGTGAAAAACTGTTTTTT. Encoded protein: CASSIPRQGSEKLFF. This sequence joins TRBV19 and TRBJ1-4, with 7 positions matching TRBD1. The V gene end was trimmed by 3 bases and the J gene end by 7 bases; junction bases not matched to a gene: 8. Germline V gene data show CDR1 as LNHDA and CDR2 as SQIVND (reference sequence). CDR3 length equals 15 residues.